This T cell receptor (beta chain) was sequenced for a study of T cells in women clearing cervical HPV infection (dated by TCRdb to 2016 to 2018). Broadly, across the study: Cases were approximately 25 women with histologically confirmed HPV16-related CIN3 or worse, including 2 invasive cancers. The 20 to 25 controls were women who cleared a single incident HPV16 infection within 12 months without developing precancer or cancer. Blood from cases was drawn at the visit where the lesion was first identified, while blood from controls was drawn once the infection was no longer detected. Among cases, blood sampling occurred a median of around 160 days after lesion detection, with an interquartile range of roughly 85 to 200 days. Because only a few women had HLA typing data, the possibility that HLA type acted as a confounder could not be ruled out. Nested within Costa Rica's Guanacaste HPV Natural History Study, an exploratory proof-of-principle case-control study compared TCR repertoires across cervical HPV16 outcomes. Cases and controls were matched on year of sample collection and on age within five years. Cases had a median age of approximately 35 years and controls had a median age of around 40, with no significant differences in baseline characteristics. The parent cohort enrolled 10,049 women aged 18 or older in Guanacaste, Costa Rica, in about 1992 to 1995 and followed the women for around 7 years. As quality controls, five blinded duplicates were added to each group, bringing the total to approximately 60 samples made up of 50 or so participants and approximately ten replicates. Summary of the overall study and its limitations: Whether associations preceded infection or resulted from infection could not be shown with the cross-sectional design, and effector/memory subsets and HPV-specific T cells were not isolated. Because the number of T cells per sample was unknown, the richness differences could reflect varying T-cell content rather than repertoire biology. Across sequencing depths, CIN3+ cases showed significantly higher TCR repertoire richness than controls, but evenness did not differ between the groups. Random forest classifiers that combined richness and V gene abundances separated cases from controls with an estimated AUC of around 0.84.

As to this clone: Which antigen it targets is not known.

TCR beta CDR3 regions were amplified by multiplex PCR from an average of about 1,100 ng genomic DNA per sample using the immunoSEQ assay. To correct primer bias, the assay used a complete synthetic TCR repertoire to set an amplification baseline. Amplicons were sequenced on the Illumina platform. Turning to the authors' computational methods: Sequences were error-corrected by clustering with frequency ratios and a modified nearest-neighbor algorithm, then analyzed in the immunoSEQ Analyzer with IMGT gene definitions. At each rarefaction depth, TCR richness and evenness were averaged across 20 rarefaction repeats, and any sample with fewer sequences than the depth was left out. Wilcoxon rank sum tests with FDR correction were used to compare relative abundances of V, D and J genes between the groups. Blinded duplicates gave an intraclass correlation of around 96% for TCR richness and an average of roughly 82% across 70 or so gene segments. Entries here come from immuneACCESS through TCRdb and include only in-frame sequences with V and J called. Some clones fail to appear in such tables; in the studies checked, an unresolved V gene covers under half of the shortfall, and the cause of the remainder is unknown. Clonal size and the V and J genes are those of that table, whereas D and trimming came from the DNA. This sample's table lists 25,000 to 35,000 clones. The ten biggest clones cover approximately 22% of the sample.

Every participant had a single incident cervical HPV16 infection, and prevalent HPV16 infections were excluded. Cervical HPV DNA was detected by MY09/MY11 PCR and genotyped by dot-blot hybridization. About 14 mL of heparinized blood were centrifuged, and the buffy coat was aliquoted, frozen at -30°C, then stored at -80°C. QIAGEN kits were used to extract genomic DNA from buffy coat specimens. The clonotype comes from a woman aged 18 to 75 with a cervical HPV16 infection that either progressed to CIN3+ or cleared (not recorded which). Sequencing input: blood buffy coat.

The sequenced CDR3 bases are TGCAGTGCTAGAGATCGTAGGCGGACAGGCGACTTTCTTAGCACAGATACG. Its protein reads: CSARDRRRTGDFLSTDT. The full CDR3 reads CSARDRRRTGDFLSTDTQYF. This sequence uses TRBV20-1 and TRBJ2-3, with 7 central nucleotides matching TRBD1. The observed sequence ends 3 residues before the CDR3 terminus, with the missing tail filled in from the germline J gene. After removal of 0 bases from V and 0 bases from J, the junction retains 18 bases not matched to a gene. Based on the germline V gene (reference sequence), the CDR1 and CDR2 sequences are DFQATT and SNEGSKA. The CDR3 numbers 20 residues from cysteine through phenylalanine. The 51 bases shown cover part of the CDR3, and their frame starts at base 1.